This T cell receptor (beta chain) was recovered during a study of CD8 T cells in ankylosing spondylitis. The study, taken as a whole, reports: Certain motif variants had earlier appeared in reactive arthritis synovial fluid and blood. Clones linked to disease, bearing a CD8+ phenotype, were relatively rare in peripheral blood. For ankylosing spondylitis blood, a TCR beta motif of seven to nine highly homologous variants appeared characteristic. Clones tied to disease were said to be significantly enriched in matched ankylosing spondylitis synovial fluid.

Concerning this clonotype: The antigen is not known.

Molecular-barcoded quantitative 5'-RACE produced these TCR beta libraries. TCRdb re-analysed the 5' RACE reads in MiXCR, keeping a single row per CDR3 protein. Found here are hundreds of thousands of distinct CDR3 sequences, over 9.5% of them singletons; the top ten hold under 0.6%. CDR1 and CDR2 (germline): SGHRS, YFSETQ. The CDR3 spans 19 residues. Trimming took 3 bases from V and 0 from J, leaving 21 bases between them. This TCR derives from a male donor with ankylosing spondylitis. The sample consisted of blood, either unsorted or a sorted T cell fraction (not recorded which). The rearrangement uses TRBV5-1 and TRBJ2-2, with D possibly matching TRBD1 (5 bases). The chain's CDR3 is CASSYTSRTPVANTGELFF. The CDR3 DNA is TGCGCCAGCAGCTACACCAGCCGGACACCCGTCGCGAACACCGGGGAGCTGTTTTTT.